These 3 T cell receptor beta chains came from one sample sequenced in a study of blood T cell repertoires in COVID-19. The method was immunoSEQ multiplex PCR; TCRdb's version includes in-frame clones alone and lacks a portion of them. Of approximately 230,000 clones in the sample, around nine tenths are singletons; the top ten hold around 1.4%. The sample comprised peripheral blood. The source of these receptors is an elderly man with acute or convalescent COVID-19.

The chain combines TRBV6-6 with TRBJ2-1; TRBD1 aligns across 10 bases. Germline V lookup: CDR1 MNHNY, CDR2 SVGAGI (reference sequence). The V and J ends lost 6 bases and 7 bases, in that order; junction bases with no gene match: 6. The CDR3 is 14 amino acids. Written as DNA, the CDR3 is TGTGCCAGCAGCTCCGGGACAGGGGTGAATGAGCAGTTCTTC. It encodes CASSSGTGVNEQFF.

V is TRBV5-8 and J is TRBJ2-3, with D possibly TRBD2 on 6 matching bases. The CDR3 totals 15 residues. Per the germline V gene, CDR1 is SGHTS and CDR2 is YDEGEE. The ends were cut back, 2 bases at V and 2 bases at J, with 12 bases in the middle. CDR3 nucleotides: TGTGCCAGCAGCTTTCGGGGGAGTTACACAGATACGCAGTATTTT. Protein: CASSFRGSYTDTQYF.

The chain employs TRBV9 and TRBJ2-3, with a weak D call TRBD2 (6 bases). Germline V gene sequence: CDR1 SGDLS, CDR2 YYNGEE. The CDR3 has 13 residues. Trimming removed 4 bases at V and 1 base at J, with 7 bases between. The CDR3 here is CASSPGGTDTQYF. The CDR3 DNA reads TGTGCCAGCAGCCCGGGAGGCACAGATACGCAGTATTTT.